Following are 29 T cell receptor beta chains from one sample sequenced in a study of shared clonotypes between healthy human individuals. The assay was immunoSEQ multiplex PCR, and TCRdb's table has in-frame clones only and misses some. The table has about 2.1 million clones, just over 90% seen once. Cells designated naive CD8 were CD45RO-negative and were positively selected for CCR7, with terminally differentiated effector memory CD45RA+ cells excluded. Input material: naive CD8+ T cells from PBMCs. The receptor source for this set is a man between 18 and 35 years old in good health. Some clones in this sample may be carry-over from other donors' samples.

The rearrangement uses TRBV7-3 and TRBJ2-2, with D uncertain. V lost 5 bases and J 0 bases, leaving 19 bases between the germline ends. Germline assignment: CDR1 SGHTA and CDR2 FQGTGA. This CDR3 is 18 amino acids long. The CDR3 loop is CASSRTTKAPPNTGELFF. The DNA for the CDR3 is TGTGCCAGCAGCCGTACGACGAAGGCGCCCCCGAACACCGGGGAGCTGTTTTTT.

The chain joins TRBV7-2 to TRBJ2-2; 8 bases map to TRBD2. The germline gives CDR1 SGHTA, CDR2 FQGNSA. The CDR3 is 16 amino acids. V dropped 1 base and J dropped 3; count of bases not matched to a gene: 4. The CDR3, as DNA: TGTGCCAGCAGCTTAGTTTGGCGGGAGGACACCGGGGAGCTGTTTTTT. Amino acids: CASSLVWREDTGELFF.

This clone was observed once. This chain uses TRBV7-9 with TRBJ2-5; 10 nucleotides align to TRBD1. The CDR3 is 15 amino acids. Losses at the gene ends were 6 bases for V and 5 bases for J; bases not matched to a gene: 9. Germline V gives CDR1 SEHNR, CDR2 FQNEAQ (reference sequence). CDR3 in DNA: TGTGCCAGCAGATCTTACGACAGGGGGCTGGAGACCCAGTACTTC. Its protein product is CASRSYDRGLETQYF.

The chain employs TRBV29-1 and TRBJ2-5; D remains unclear. Germline CDR1 reads SQVTM; CDR2 reads ANQGSEA. The length of the CDR3 is 13 residues. Trimming took 5 bases from V and 2 from J, leaving 12 bases between them. The CDR3 DNA reads as TGCAGCGTTTCCGCCTACGCACAAGAGACCCAGTACTTC. Translation gives CSVSAYAQETQYF.

A single count supports this clone. The CDR3 DNA reads as TGTGCCAGCAGCCAAGGGGAGGGGGCTTACAATGAGCAGTTCTTC. Protein: CASSQGEGAYNEQFF. The chain recombines TRBV14 with TRBJ2-1; D is possibly TRBD1 or TRBD2 (7 bases each). With 1 base removed from V and 4 bases from J, the gap between germline ends came to 11 bases. Germline loops: CDR1 SGHDN, CDR2 FVKESK. The CDR3 covers 15 residues.

J is TRBJ2-7 and V is TRBV5-6, with TRBD2 matching over 9 bases. From germline, CDR1 is SGHDT and CDR2 YYEEEE. The J segment lost 0 bases and the V segment lost 6 bases, leaving 10 bases of the junction unmatched. This CDR3 is built from 16 residues. CDR3 sequence: CASTLAGALSSYEQYF. DNA for the CDR3: TGTGCCAGCACCTTAGCGGGAGCCCTCAGCTCCTACGAGCAGTACTTC.

The chain uses TRBV27 and TRBJ2-2; 7 bases map to TRBD2. Germline V CDR1 and CDR2: MNHEY, SMNVEV (reference sequence). CDR3 size: 15 residues. The junction had 4 bases not matched to a gene; V was cut back by 4 bases and J by 2 bases. CDR3 nucleotides: TGTGCCAGCAGTTACCGGGACTATAACACCGGGGAGCTGTTTTTT. Translation gives CASSYRDYNTGELFF.

The chain couples TRBV2 to TRBJ2-7; either TRBD1 or TRBD2 may fit D (6 bases each). This CDR3 is built from 13 residues. Germline CDR1 and CDR2: SNHLY and FYNNEI. V lost 6 bases and J 7 bases, leaving 16 bases between the germline ends. The CDR3 DNA reads TGTGCCAGCAGGTCAGCGGAGGGGGATGAGCAGTACTTC. Translation gives CASRSAEGDEQYF.

This clone was seen once. V gene TRBV4-1 combines with J gene TRBJ1-1; D not resolved. CDR3 size: 15 residues. V lost 0 bases and J lost 0, with 8 bases in between. Germline loops: CDR1 MGHRA, CDR2 YSYEKL. The DNA for the CDR3 is TGCGCCAGCAGCCAAGATCCTGCATTGAACACTGAAGCTTTCTTT. The encoded protein is CASSQDPALNTEAFF.

The chain couples TRBV6-5 to TRBJ1-4; D unclear. Germline assignment: CDR1 MNHEY and CDR2 SVGAGI. The CDR3 has 15 amino acids. Deletions cut 0 bases from V and 6 bases from J, with 11 bases between. The CDR3 DNA reads TGTGCCAGCAGTTACTCAGAAGGAATAGATGAAAAACTGTTTTTT. Protein sequence: CASSYSEGIDEKLFF.

The chain is built from TRBV6-6 and TRBJ2-7, with D unresolved. Germline CDR1 reads MNHNY; CDR2 reads SVGAGI (reference sequence). This CDR3 contains 15 residues. With 0 bases removed from V and 4 bases from J, the gap between germline ends came to 13 bases. The CDR3 reads CASSYSGTDGYEQYF. CDR3 in DNA: TGTGCCAGCAGTTACTCCGGCACCGACGGGTACGAGCAGTACTTC.

This clone was picked up one time. In DNA form, the CDR3 reads TGTGCCAGCAGTTTCCAGGGTTCCGTCGAGCAGTACTTC. Translated: CASSFQGSVEQYF. The chain uses TRBV28 and TRBJ2-7, with a weak D call TRBD1 (5 bases). The V end lost 3 bases, the J end lost 6 bases, and 12 bases lay between the germline ends. The germline gives CDR1 MDHEN, CDR2 SYDVKM. The CDR3 runs to 13 residues.

The chain is built from TRBV10-3 and TRBJ1-4; the D gene is possibly TRBD1 (6 bases). Trimming stripped 2 bases from V and 0 bases from J, with 13 bases between. This CDR3 spans 17 amino acids. Germline V gives CDR1 ENHRY, CDR2 SYGVKD. CDR3 in amino acids: CAISEAHRVTTNEKLFF. CDR3 in DNA: TGTGCCATCAGTGAGGCCCACAGGGTCACAACTAATGAAAAACTGTTTTTT.

The gene calls are TRBV28 and TRBJ2-1; D is perhaps TRBD2 (6 bases). The CDR3 runs 15 residues. CDR1 is MDHEN, CDR2 SYDVKM, per germline. Trimming shortened V by 2 bases and J by 2 bases, and 10 bases separated the two germline ends. The CDR3 is CASSLGGVPYNEQFF. CDR3 nucleotide sequence: TGTGCCAGCAGTTTAGGAGGGGTCCCCTACAATGAGCAGTTCTTC.

The chain recombines TRBV6-5 with TRBJ1-1, with D possibly being TRBD1 (6 bases). In germline, CDR1 is MNHEY, CDR2 SVGAGI. The CDR3 runs to 14 residues. V gave up 2 bases and J gave up 0 bases, with 7 bases separating them. CDR3 DNA sequence: TGTGCCAGCAGTTACACAGGGTTGAACACTGAAGCTTTCTTT. It codes for CASSYTGLNTEAFF.

This chain connects TRBV14 to TRBJ2-7; tentative D call: TRBD2 (6 bases). CDR3 length equals 15 residues. Trimming shortened V by 4 bases and J by 0 bases, and 13 bases separated the two germline ends. Per germline, CDR1 SGHDN and CDR2 FVKESK. CDR3 in amino acids: CASSPVAEISYEQYF. The DNA for the CDR3 is TGTGCCAGCAGCCCGGTAGCGGAAATCTCCTACGAGCAGTACTTC.

The chain joins TRBV28 to TRBJ1-1; D gene uncertain. CDR1 is MDHEN, CDR2 SYDVKM, per germline. Trimming left V 6 bases short and J 3 bases short, with 14 bases between. CDR3 length: 14 amino acids. The CDR3 nucleotides are TGTGCCAGCAGGATAACTTTGGGGTACACTGAAGCTTTCTTT. It yields the protein CASRITLGYTEAFF.

V is TRBV29-1 and J is TRBJ1-2, with D tentatively TRBD1 (6 bases). This CDR3 spans 12 amino acids. The V gene's germline CDR1 is SQVTM and CDR2 ANQGSEA. V was shortened by 0 bases and J by 8 bases, with 10 bases between the two germline ends. CDR3 bases: TGCAGCGTTGAAGATCAAGGGGGAGGCTACACCTTC. Amino acids: CSVEDQGGGYTF. The complete variable domain, with remaining parts taken from reference TRBV29-1 and TRBJ1-2, reads SAVISQKPSRDICQRGTSLTIQCQVDSQVTMMFWYRQQPGQSLTLIATANQGSEATYESGFVIDKFPISRPNLTFSTLTVSNMSPEDSSIYLCSVEDQGGGYTFGSGTRLTVV.

The chain couples TRBV7-2 to TRBJ1-3; D not resolved. The germline V and J ends were trimmed by 8 bases and 1 base, with 15 bases remaining between them. The CDR3 contains 15 residues. From germline, CDR1 is SGHTA and CDR2 FQGNSA. CDR3 DNA: TGTGCCAGCGCCCTATCGGGTGCGTCTGGAAACACCATATATTTT. Protein sequence: CASALSGASGNTIYF. Together with reference TRBV7-2 and TRBJ1-3, the CDR3 gives the full variable domain: GAGVSQSPSNKVTEKGKDVELRCDPISGHTALYWYRQSLGQGLEFLIYFQGNSAPDKSGLPSDRFSAERTGGSVSTLTIQRTQQEDSAVYLCASALSGASGNTIYFGEGSWLTVV.

This chain joins TRBV4-3 and TRBJ2-6; 9 bases agree with TRBD1. Germline lookup yields CDR1 LGHNA and CDR2 YSLEER. V gave up 1 base and J gave up 0 bases; unmatched junction bases: 10. This CDR3 spans 20 amino acids. The CDR3 DNA reads TGCGCCAGCAGCCAAGTTCCGACCGGGACAGGGCTCTCTGGGGCCAACGTCCTGACTTTC. Its protein is CASSQVPTGTGLSGANVLTF.

The chain joins TRBV5-1 to TRBJ2-1; TRBD1 aligns across 8 bases. After removal of 4 bases from V and 8 bases from J, the junction contained 14 bases not matched to a gene. Germline V gene sequence: CDR1 SGHRS, CDR2 YFSETQ. This CDR3 spans 16 amino acids. The CDR3 nucleotides are TGCGCCAGCAGCCCAGGGGGCGTACTCGGTTTCGATGAGCAGTTCTTC. Translated: CASSPGGVLGFDEQFF.

The V and J genes are TRBV5-1 and TRBJ2-3; D is ambiguous. V was trimmed by 0 bases and J by 1 base, leaving 12 bases between them. The CDR3 sequence is 16 residues long. Germline CDR1 SGHRS, CDR2 YFSETQ. The CDR3 bases are TGCGCCAGCAGCTTGGAAGTGCAGGTCGGCACAGATACGCAGTATTTT. Amino acids: CASSLEVQVGTDTQYF.

V usage is TRBV7-9 and J usage is TRBJ2-1; 8 positions agree with TRBD1. Looked up from germline, CDR1 is SEHNR and CDR2 is FQNEAQ (reference sequence). J was trimmed by 0 bases and V by 5 bases; bases with no gene match: 9. The CDR3 spans 17 residues. For the CDR3, the DNA is TGTGCCAGCAGCATTAGGTTGGGGACAGGCTCCTACAATGAGCAGTTCTTC. This sequence encodes CASSIRLGTGSYNEQFF.

In its sample, this clone was seen once. The chain uses TRBV4-1 and TRBJ2-7; TRBD2 aligns across 8 bases. The V segment lost 4 bases and the J segment 6 bases; nucleotides outside the gene matches: 5. Germline V gives CDR1 MGHRA, CDR2 YSYEKL. The CDR3 spans 13 residues. The CDR3 DNA reads TGCGCCAGCAGCCCCCGGGGGGGAAGCGAGCAGTACTTC. This encodes CASSPRGGSEQYF.

This chain uses TRBV9 with TRBJ2-7, with a tentative D call TRBD1 (5 bases). The CDR3 has 15 amino acids. Germline CDR1 SGDLS, CDR2 YYNGEE. The V gene lost 3 bases and the J gene lost 2 bases, with 15 bases spanning the gap. CDR3 in DNA: TGTGCCAGCAGCGCGACCCCGGACACGGCCTACGAGCAGTACTTC. It is translated as CASSATPDTAYEQYF. Using reference TRBV9 and TRBJ2-7 for the parts outside the CDR3, the full variable domain is DSGVTQTPKHLITATGQRVTLRCSPRSGDLSVYWYQQSLDQGLQFLIQYYNGEERAKGNILERFSAQQFPDLHSELNLSSLELGDSALYFCASSATPDTAYEQYFGPGTRLTVT.

This clone was detected only once. The chain combines TRBV5-5 with TRBJ2-5; D remains ambiguous. V dropped 0 bases and J dropped 5 bases, with 14 bases sitting between them. The CDR3 loop spans 15 amino acids. Germline assignment: CDR1 SGHKS and CDR2 YYEKEE (reference sequence). CDR3 residues: CASSLAGRAGETQYF. The DNA of the CDR3 is TGTGCCAGCAGCTTGGCCGGTAGGGCTGGCGAGACCCAGTACTTC.

This clone is a singleton in its sample. The rearrangement uses TRBV9 and TRBJ2-7; 9 positions match TRBD2. Unmatched junction bases numbered 1, after V lost 0 bases and J lost 6 bases. CDR3 length: 13 amino acids. CDR1 SGDLS and CDR2 YYNGEE come from the germline V gene. The DNA for the CDR3 is TGTGCCAGCAGCGTAGATAGCGGGAGCGAGCAGTACTTC. Translation gives CASSVDSGSEQYF.

In the case of this clone: The sample has other DNA sequences that encode this CDR3 too. The V gene is TRBV7-9, the J gene TRBJ2-4; 10 nucleotides agree with TRBD1. Unmatched junction bases numbered 3, after V lost 3 bases and J lost 4 bases. Per the germline V gene, CDR1 is SEHNR and CDR2 is FQNEAQ (reference sequence). This CDR3 region has 15 residues. CDR3 sequence (DNA): TGTGCCAGCAGCTTGCCGGGACAGGGGAAAAACATTCAGTACTTC. Amino acids: CASSLPGQGKNIQYF.

A note on this clone: This sample includes further DNA sequences coding for the same CDR3. This chain connects TRBV6-1 to TRBJ2-7; D is ambiguous. The V end was cut by 1 base, the J end by 0 bases, with 10 bases between. The germline V gene has CDR1 MNHNS and CDR2 SASEGT. The CDR3 sequence is 15 residues long. The CDR3 loop reads CASSEGRPGSYEQYF. The CDR3 nucleotides are TGTGCCAGCAGTGAAGGCAGACCTGGCTCCTACGAGCAGTACTTC.